The rows below give T cell receptor beta chains drawn from one sample of a study of OX40 agonist ivuxolimab in advanced cancers. The assay was immunoSEQ multiplex PCR, and TCRdb's table has in-frame clones only and misses some. The sample shows about 68,000 clones, more than 85% of them seen only once. Source: CD4+ or CD8+ T cells sorted from blood, taken in a trial of the OX40 agonist ivuxolimab. These receptor sequences come from an adult with an advanced solid tumor such as melanoma, head and neck, liver or kidney cancer. CDR3s include the opening cysteine and the closing phenylalanine or tryptophan. D genes are given only for firm matches. Clone size is shown for a subset of rows, as once, few, many or a class of expanded clone.

v_call	clone_size	cdr3_length	j_call	d_call	cdr3_aa	cdr3_nt
TRBV19	.	15	TRBJ2-3	.	CASSHPGASTDTQYF	TGTGCCAGTAGTCACCCTGGGGCAAGCACAGATACGCAGTATTTT
TRBV27	few	15	TRBJ1-1	.	CASKDSIQENTEAFF	TGTGCCAGCAAAGACTCCATTCAGGAGAACACTGAAGCTTTCTTT
TRBV18	.	14	TRBJ1-2	TRBD1	CASSPSSRGPGYTF	TGTGCCAGCTCACCAAGCTCCAGGGGGCCTGGCTACACCTTC
TRBV10-3	once	12	TRBJ2-7	TRBD2	CAIRPPGGEQYF	TGTGCCATCAGGCCCCCCGGGGGGGAGCAGTACTTC
TRBV10-1	.	14	TRBJ2-3	.	CASSENAGSNTQYF	TGCGCCAGCAGTGAGAATGCAGGGAGTAATACGCAGTATTTT
TRBV11-3	.	15	TRBJ2-1	TRBD2	CASSPGRSSYNEQFF	TGTGCCAGCAGCCCCGGGAGGAGCTCCTACAATGAGCAGTTCTTC
TRBV5-5	.	13	TRBJ2-2	.	CASSFPPGGELFF	TGTGCCAGCAGCTTCCCACCAGGCGGGGAGCTGTTTTTT
TRBV4-2	.	15	TRBJ2-3	TRBD2	CASSQPGGNTDTQYF	TGTGCCAGCAGCCAGCCCGGGGGGAACACAGATACGCAGTATTTT
TRBV21-1	.	20	TRBJ2-1	.	CASSSQYAPYGKSSYNEQFF	TGTGCCAGCAGCTCCCAATACGCACCGTACGGTAAGAGCTCCTACAATGAGCAGTTCTTC
TRBV9	once	14	TRBJ2-7	.	CASSVADGTYEQYF	TGTGCCAGCAGCGTGGCCGACGGAACCTACGAGCAGTACTTC
TRBV27	.	15	TRBJ1-2	TRBD1	CASSARPGQLYGYTF	TGTGCCAGCAGTGCACGACCGGGACAGCTTTATGGCTACACCTTC
TRBV4-1	.	16	TRBJ2-1	TRBD2	CASSQVDSGGYNEQFF	TGCGCCAGCAGCCAAGTAGATAGCGGGGGCTACAATGAGCAGTTCTTC
TRBV7-8	.	13	TRBJ1-5	TRBD1	CASSRGRDQPQHF	TGTGCCAGCAGCAGGGGGCGTGATCAGCCCCAGCATTTT
TRBV7-8	once	15	TRBJ1-2	.	CASREAGREHYGYTF	TGTGCCAGCAGAGAGGCAGGGAGGGAGCACTATGGCTACACCTTC
TRBV5-4	once	13	TRBJ2-3	.	CASSLPATDTQYF	TGTGCCAGCAGCTTACCGGCCACAGATACGCAGTATTTT
TRBV5-6	.	15	TRBJ2-3	TRBD1	CASRDLDRVTDTQYF	TGTGCCAGCAGGGACCTGGACAGGGTTACAGATACGCAGTATTTT
TRBV6-5	.	14	TRBJ2-7	TRBD1	CASTGQPGPYEQYF	TGTGCCAGCACGGGACAGCCGGGACCCTACGAGCAGTACTTC
TRBV5-1	.	15	TRBJ2-1	TRBD2	CASSAGLAGGGEQFF	TGCGCCAGCAGCGCAGGACTAGCGGGAGGAGGAGAGCAGTTCTTC
TRBV6-6	.	11	TRBJ2-7	.	CASSSPAEQYF	TGTGCCAGCAGTTCCCCCGCCGAGCAGTACTTC
TRBV27	.	12	TRBJ2-2	.	CASSIYTGELFF	TGTGCCAGCAGTATATACACCGGGGAGCTGTTTTTT
TRBV6-5	.	15	TRBJ2-7	.	CASSYSRTGEYEQYF	TGTGCCAGCAGTTACTCGAGAACAGGAGAATACGAGCAGTACTTC
TRBV6-1	.	12	TRBJ1-2	.	CASSAQSYGYTF	TGTGCCAGCAGTGCACAGTCCTATGGCTACACCTTC
TRBV5-1	once	16	TRBJ2-5	TRBD1	CASSSLPGTGTETQYF	TGCGCCAGCAGCTCACTTCCCGGGACAGGGACAGAGACCCAGTACTTC
TRBV29-1	once	13	TRBJ2-5	TRBD1	CSVEGQVQETQYF	TGCAGCGTTGAGGGACAGGTCCAAGAGACCCAGTACTTC
TRBV15	.	15	TRBJ1-4	.	CATSRQGRTNEKLFF	TGTGCCACCAGCAGACAGGGGCGGACTAATGAAAAACTGTTTTTT
TRBV5-5	.	15	TRBJ1-3	.	CASSLSISSGNTIYF	TGTGCCAGCAGCTTATCCATAAGCTCTGGAAACACCATATATTTT
TRBV6-1	.	14	TRBJ1-3	.	CASRQGNSGNTIYF	TGTGCCAGCAGGCAGGGTAACTCTGGAAACACCATATATTTT
TRBV6-5	.	10	TRBJ2-1	.	CATRGIEQFF	TGTGCCACCAGAGGAATTGAGCAGTTCTTC
TRBV2	.	16	TRBJ2-2	.	CASSELAGRDTGELFF	TGTGCCAGCAGTGAATTGGCAGGCCGCGACACCGGGGAGCTGTTTTTT
TRBV19	.	16	TRBJ1-2	.	CASTGNQHRANYGYTF	TGTGCCAGTACCGGAAACCAACACCGAGCTAACTATGGCTACACCTTC
TRBV30	.	14	TRBJ2-7	TRBD2	CAWSPGLAGDQQYF	TGTGCCTGGAGTCCCGGACTAGCGGGGGATCAGCAGTACTTC
TRBV15	.	14	TRBJ2-7	.	CATSREAFSYEQYF	TGTGCCACCAGCAGAGAGGCTTTCTCCTACGAGCAGTACTTC
TRBV5-1	.	15	TRBJ2-3	TRBD1	CASSLTGENRDTQYF	TGCGCCAGCAGCTTGACAGGGGAGAATAGAGATACGCAGTATTTT
TRBV19	few	18	TRBJ2-7	.	CASSITGAPGGSSYEQYF	TGTGCCAGTAGTATAACGGGGGCCCCCGGGGGGAGCTCATACGAGCAGTACTTC
TRBV7-9	.	15	TRBJ2-2	.	CASSPWVGPPGELFF	TGTGCCAGCAGCCCATGGGTGGGGCCCCCCGGGGAGCTGTTTTTT
TRBV6-5	.	15	TRBJ2-7	.	CASSYAQGIPYEQYF	TGTGCCAGCAGTTATGCCCAGGGTATCCCCTACGAGCAGTACTTC
TRBV6-6	.	15	TRBJ2-7	.	CASSYVTVRSYEQYF	TGTGCCAGCAGTTACGTGACAGTCAGGTCCTACGAGCAGTACTTC
TRBV7-3	.	13	TRBJ1-1	.	CASSPDSNTEAFF	TGTGCCAGCAGCCCGGACAGTAACACTGAAGCTTTCTTT
TRBV7-2	.	14	TRBJ2-1	TRBD2	CAKPASGGYNEQFF	TGTGCCAAACCCGCTAGCGGGGGATACAATGAGCAGTTCTTC
TRBV6-6	.	14	TRBJ2-7	.	CASRHPQNSYEQYF	TGTGCCAGCAGGCACCCCCAGAACTCCTACGAGCAGTACTTC
TRBV11-3	.	16	TRBJ2-1	.	CASSKTSQGSSNEQFF	TGTGCCAGCAGTAAAACGTCTCAGGGATCAAGCAATGAGCAGTTCTTC
TRBV6-5	.	15	TRBJ1-1	TRBD1	CASSYRQGAGTEAFF	TGTGCCAGCAGTTACCGGCAGGGGGCGGGTACTGAAGCTTTCTTT
TRBV7-2	.	12	TRBJ1-2	.	CASSLYLYGYTF	TGTGCCAGCAGCCTTTACTTGTATGGCTACACCTTC
TRBV28	.	13	TRBJ1-5	.	CASRLGGNQPQHF	TGTGCCAGCAGACTCGGGGGGAATCAGCCCCAGCATTTT
TRBV28	.	14	TRBJ2-3	.	CASSSPPGSDTQYF	TGTGCCAGCAGTTCCCCACCAGGGTCAGATACGCAGTATTTT
TRBV5-1	few	11	TRBJ2-5	.	CASSSQETQYF	TGCGCCAGCAGCTCCCAAGAGACCCAGTACTTC
TRBV15	once	15	TRBJ2-7	.	CATSAPGGHSYEQYF	TGTGCCACCAGCGCCCCTGGTGGTCACTCCTACGAGCAGTACTTC
TRBV5-1	once	14	TRBJ1-6	TRBD1	CASSLGDRGSPLHF	TGCGCCAGCAGCTTGGGGGACAGGGGCTCACCCCTCCACTTT
TRBV27	.	11	TRBJ1-2	.	CASQGLGGYTF	TGTGCCAGTCAGGGGTTGGGCGGCTACACCTTC
TRBV2	.	13	TRBJ2-5	TRBD2	CASRLAGKETQYF	TGTGCCAGTCGACTAGCGGGAAAAGAGACCCAGTACTTC
TRBV7-9	.	14	TRBJ2-7	TRBD1	CASSSGQGGYEQYF	TGTGCCAGCAGCTCGGGACAGGGGGGCTACGAGCAGTACTTC
TRBV5-6	.	14	TRBJ2-1	.	CASSSSWPRNEQFF	TGTGCCAGCAGCTCCAGTTGGCCGAGGAATGAGCAGTTCTTC
TRBV5-4	.	15	TRBJ1-6	.	CASSLGQHNNSPLHF	TGTGCCAGCAGCTTGGGACAGCACAATAATTCACCCCTCCACTTT
TRBV7-2	.	14	TRBJ2-7	TRBD2	CASSLKREAYEQYF	TGTGCCAGCAGCTTAAAGCGGGAGGCCTACGAGCAGTACTTC
TRBV18	.	15	TRBJ1-2	.	CASSPPSGPNYGYTF	TGTGCCAGCTCACCACCTTCGGGACCTAACTATGGCTACACCTTC
TRBV29-1	once	15	TRBJ2-3	TRBD2	CSVEYGGGGTDTQYF	TGCAGCGTTGAATACGGGGGGGGTGGTACAGATACGCAGTATTTT
TRBV7-9	.	16	TRBJ2-3	TRBD2	CASSYGLADYTDTQYF	TGTGCCAGCAGCTACGGACTAGCGGACTACACAGATACGCAGTATTTT